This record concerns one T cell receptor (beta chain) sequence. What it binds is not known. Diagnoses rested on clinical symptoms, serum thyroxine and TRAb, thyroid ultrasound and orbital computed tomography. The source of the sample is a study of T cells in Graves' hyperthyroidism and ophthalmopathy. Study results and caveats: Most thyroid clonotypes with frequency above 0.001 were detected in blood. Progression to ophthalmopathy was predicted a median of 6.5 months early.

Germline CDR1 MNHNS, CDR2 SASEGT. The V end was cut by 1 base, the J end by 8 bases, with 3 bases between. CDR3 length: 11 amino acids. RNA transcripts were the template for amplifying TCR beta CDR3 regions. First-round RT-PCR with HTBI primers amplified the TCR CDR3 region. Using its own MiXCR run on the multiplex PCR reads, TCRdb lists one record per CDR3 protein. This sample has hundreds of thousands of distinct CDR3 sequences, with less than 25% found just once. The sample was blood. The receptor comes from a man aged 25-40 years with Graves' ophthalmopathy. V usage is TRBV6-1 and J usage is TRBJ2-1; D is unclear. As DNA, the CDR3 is TGTGCCAGCAGTGAAGACGATGAGCAGTTCTTC. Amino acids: CASSEDDEQFF.